This T cell receptor (beta chain) was recovered during a study of early T cells in non-severe SARS-CoV-2 infection. Study summary: It was bulk RNA from unsorted whole blood that was sequenced, and the chains were unpaired. Whole-study findings and limits: Database matching using VDJdb favored anti-spike CD8 responses, with private and CD4 specificities left missing.

There are 15 residues in the CDR3. V shed 4 bases, J shed 3 bases, and the junction held 6 bases outside the gene matches. Germline values: CDR1 ENHRY, CDR2 SYGVKD. Regarding this clonotype: Its specificity is not known.

Unique molecular identifiers were added to individual cDNA molecules. Each CDR3 protein gets one entry after TCRdb re-called the 5' RACE reads with MiXCR. Among under 95,000 distinct CDR3 sequences, 14% to 15% were seen once, and the ten largest hold 4.5% to 7%. The sample consisted of whole blood. The sequence was collected from an adult who was a healthcare worker with PCR-confirmed SARS-CoV-2 infection or an uninfected control (not recorded which). The V and J genes are TRBV10-3 and TRBJ2-7; 10 bases agree with TRBD1. CDR3 sequence (DNA): TGTGCCATCAGTGGTGGACAGGGGGTCAACTACGAGCAGTACTTC. It is translated as CAISGGQGVNYEQYF.